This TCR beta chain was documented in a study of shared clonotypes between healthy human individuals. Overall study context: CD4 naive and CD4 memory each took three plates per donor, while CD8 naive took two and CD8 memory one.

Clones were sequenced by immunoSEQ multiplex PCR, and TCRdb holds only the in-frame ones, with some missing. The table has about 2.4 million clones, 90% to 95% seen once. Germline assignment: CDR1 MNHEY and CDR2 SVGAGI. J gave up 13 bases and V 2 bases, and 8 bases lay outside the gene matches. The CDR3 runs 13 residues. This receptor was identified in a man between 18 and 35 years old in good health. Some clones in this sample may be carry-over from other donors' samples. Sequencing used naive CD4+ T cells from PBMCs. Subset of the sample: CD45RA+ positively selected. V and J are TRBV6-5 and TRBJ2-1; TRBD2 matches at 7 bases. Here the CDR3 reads CASSYTPGLRQFF. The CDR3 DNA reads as TGTGCCAGCAGTTACACACCGGGACTAAGACAGTTCTTC.